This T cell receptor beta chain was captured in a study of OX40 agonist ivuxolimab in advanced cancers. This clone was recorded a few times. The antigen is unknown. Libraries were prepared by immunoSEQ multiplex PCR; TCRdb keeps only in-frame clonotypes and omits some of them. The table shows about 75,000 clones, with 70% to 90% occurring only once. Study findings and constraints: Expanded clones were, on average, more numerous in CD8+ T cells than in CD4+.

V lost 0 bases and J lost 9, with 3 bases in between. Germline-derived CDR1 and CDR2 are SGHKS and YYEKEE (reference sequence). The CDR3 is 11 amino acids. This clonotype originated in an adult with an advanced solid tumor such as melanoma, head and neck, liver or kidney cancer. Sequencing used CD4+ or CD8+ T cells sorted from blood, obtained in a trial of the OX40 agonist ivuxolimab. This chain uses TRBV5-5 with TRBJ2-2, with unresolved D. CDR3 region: CASSLVRELFF. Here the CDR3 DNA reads TGTGCCAGCAGCTTGGTTCGGGAGCTGTTTTTT.